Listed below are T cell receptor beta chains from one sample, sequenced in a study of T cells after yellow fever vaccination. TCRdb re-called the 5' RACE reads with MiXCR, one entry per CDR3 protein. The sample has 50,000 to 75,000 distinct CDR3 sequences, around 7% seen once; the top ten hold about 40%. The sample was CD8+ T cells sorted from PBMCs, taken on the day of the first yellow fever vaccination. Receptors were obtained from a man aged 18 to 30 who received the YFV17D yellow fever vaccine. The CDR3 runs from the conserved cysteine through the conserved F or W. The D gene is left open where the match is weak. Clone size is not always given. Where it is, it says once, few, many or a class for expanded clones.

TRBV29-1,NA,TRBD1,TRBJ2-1,CSVDEDRSAYNEQFF,TGCAGCGTTGATGAGGACAGGTCCGCCTACAATGAGCAGTTCTTC
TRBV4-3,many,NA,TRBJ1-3,CASSQSRGTRNYRENTIYF,TGCGCCAGCAGCCAGAGTCGCGGGACTCGGAATTATAGGGAAAACACCATATATTTT
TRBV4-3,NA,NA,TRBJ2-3,CASSPKPGAASTDTQYF,TGCGCCAGCAGCCCGAAACCGGGGGCTGCTAGCACAGATACGCAGTATTTT
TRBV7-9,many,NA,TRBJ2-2,CASWNGATGELFF,TGTGCCAGCTGGAATGGGGCCACCGGGGAGCTGTTTTTT
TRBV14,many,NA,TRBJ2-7,CASSQLGSGSPYEQYF,TGTGCCAGCAGCCAATTGGGTTCTGGATCACCCTACGAGCAGTACTTC
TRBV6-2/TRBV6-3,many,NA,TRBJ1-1,CASSYPTDFLLATEAFF,TGTGCCAGCAGTTACCCCACCGACTTCCTTCTGGCGACTGAAGCTTTCTTT
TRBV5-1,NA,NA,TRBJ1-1,CASSFRGTRYTEAFF,TGCGCCAGCAGCTTCAGGGGCACGCGGTACACTGAAGCTTTCTTT
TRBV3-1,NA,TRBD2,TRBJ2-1,CASSQEGELAQYNEQFF,TGTGCCAGCAGCCAAGAAGGGGAACTAGCGCAGTACAATGAGCAGTTCTTC
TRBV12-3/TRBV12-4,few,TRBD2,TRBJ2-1,CASSLSGGQNNEQFF,TGTGCCAGCAGTTTAAGCGGGGGGCAAAACAATGAGCAGTTCTTC
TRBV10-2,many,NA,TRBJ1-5,CASSTLVESPQHF,TGCGCCAGCAGTACCCTCGTGGAGTCTCCTCAGCATTTT
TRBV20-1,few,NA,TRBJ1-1,CSAVGLTVNTEAFF,TGCAGTGCTGTGGGCCTAACAGTGAACACTGAAGCTTTCTTT
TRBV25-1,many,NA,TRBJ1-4,CASSEFQGGGEKLFF,TGTGCCAGCAGTGAATTCCAGGGAGGAGGCGAAAAACTGTTTTTT
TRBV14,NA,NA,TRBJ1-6,CASSQVHGIWSPLHF,TGTGCCAGCAGCCAAGTCCACGGCATATGGTCACCCCTCCACTTT
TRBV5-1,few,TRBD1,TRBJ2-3,CASSSRRGGSDTQYF,TGCGCCAGCAGCTCCCGAAGAGGGGGCTCGGATACGCAGTATTTT
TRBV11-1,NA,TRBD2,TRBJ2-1,CASSKPHPGLVSYNEQFF,TGTGCCAGCAGCAAACCTCACCCGGGACTAGTCTCCTACAATGAGCAGTTCTTC
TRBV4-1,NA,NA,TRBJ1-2,CASSGREDYGYTF,TGCGCCAGCAGCGGCCGGGAGGACTATGGCTACACCTTC
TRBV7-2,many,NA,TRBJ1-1,CASSLRQKGPLQAFF,TGTGCCAGCAGCTTAAGACAAAAGGGACCGCTGCAAGCTTTCTTT
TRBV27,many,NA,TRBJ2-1,CASSARVYLEQFF,TGTGCCAGCAGTGCCAGGGTGTATCTTGAGCAGTTCTTC
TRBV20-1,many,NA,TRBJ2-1,CSAMRIREQFF,TGCAGTGCTATGCGAATCCGAGAGCAGTTCTTC
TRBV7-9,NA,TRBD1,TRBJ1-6,CASSPTGDSPLHF,TGTGCCAGCAGCCCGACAGGGGATTCACCCCTCCACTTT
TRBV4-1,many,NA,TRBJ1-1,CASSQVWRMNTEAFF,TGCGCCAGCAGCCAAGTGTGGAGGATGAACACTGAAGCTTTCTTT
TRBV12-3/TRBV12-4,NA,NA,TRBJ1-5,CASSFLAGRRISNQPQHF,TGTGCCAGCAGTTTCCTCGCGGGCAGGCGGATTAGCAATCAGCCCCAGCATTTT
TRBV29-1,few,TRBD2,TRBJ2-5,CSVDYGGGPETQYF,TGCAGCGTTGACTACGGGGGGGGCCCGGAGACCCAGTACTTC
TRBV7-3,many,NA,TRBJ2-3,CASSLMGGAADTQYF,TGTGCCAGCAGCTTAATGGGGGGCGCCGCAGATACGCAGTATTTT
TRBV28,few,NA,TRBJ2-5,CASRLWGDQETQYF,TGTGCCAGCAGGCTCTGGGGAGACCAAGAGACCCAGTACTTC
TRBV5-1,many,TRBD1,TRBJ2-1,CASSLRTGDPYNEQFF,TGCGCCAGCAGCTTGAGGACAGGAGATCCCTACAATGAGCAGTTCTTC
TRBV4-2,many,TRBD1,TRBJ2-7,CASSPYPGQSAYEQYF,TGTGCCAGCAGCCCCTACCCGGGACAGAGTGCTTACGAGCAGTACTTC
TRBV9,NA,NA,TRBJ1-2,CASSDFPRHYGYTF,TGTGCCAGCAGCGATTTCCCCAGGCACTATGGCTACACCTTC